The sequence of this T cell receptor (beta chain) was determined in a study of radiotherapy plus CTLA-4 blockade in lung cancer. Study-level information: Across the patients, objective responses occurred in approximately 19%, and disease control in just over 30%.

The CDR3 extends over 11 amino acids. Per the germline V gene, CDR1 is SGHDN and CDR2 is FVKESK. Trimming took off 3 bases at V and 7 bases at J, with 4 bases between the two ends. Sequencing used immunoSEQ multiplex PCR; TCRdb keeps in-frame clones, though not all of them. Of about 95,000 clones in the sample, about four fifths are singletons; the top ten hold over 0.75%. This specimen was peripheral blood, taken from a patient treated with radiotherapy plus ipilimumab. This TCR was recovered from a human donor with non-small cell lung cancer who had stable disease on radiotherapy plus ipilimumab. The chain employs TRBV14 and TRBJ2-1; D unclear. CDR3: CASSQLNEQFF. CDR3 bases: TGTGCCAGCAGCCAGCTAAATGAGCAGTTCTTC.